One and the same sample provided the 25 T cell receptor beta chains below, sequenced in a study of T-cell reconstitution after alpha-beta-depleted transplantation in children (dated by TCRdb to the mid-2010s). What the treatment or condition label conveys for this sample: allogeneic hematopoietic cell transplantation with graft depleted of TCRalphabeta T cells and CD19 B cells. The protocol used for the library was PCR. These reads were obtained on an Illumina HiSeq 2500. Molecular barcoding was employed in the preparation of TCR libraries, with unique molecular identifiers being used to normalize TCRbeta repertoire quantification. TCRdb trimmed public reads at Q25 via fastp, called clones via MiXCR and kept in-frame beta chains. Each record represents a unique CDR3 protein, reported with the most common genes and DNA among its rows. The table for this sample lists approximately 350,000 distinct CDR3 sequences; around 16% of them were counted only once. About 41% of the sample lies in the top ten.

Source: PBMCs, mostly from graft donor cells, taken 360 days after TCRalphabeta/CD19-depleted stem cell transplant. These receptors originate from a male patient aged 2-10 years who had a stem cell transplant for acute lymphoblastic leukemia, so the T cells may come from the graft donor.

This clonotype appeared many times. The V gene is TRBV12-3 or TRBV12-4, the J gene TRBJ2-3; 7 bases line up with TRBD2. This CDR3 has 15 amino acids. J lost 4 bases, V lost 6 bases, and 10 bases had no gene match. Written as DNA, the CDR3 is TGTGCCAGCAGCGAGGTGGGGGGGAGTGCAGATACGCAGTATTTT. It yields the protein CASSEVGGSADTQYF.

The table lists this clonotype with a few counts. The V gene is TRBV4-3, the J gene TRBJ2-3; either TRBD1 or TRBD2 may fit D (5 bases each). Per the germline V gene, CDR1 is LGHNA and CDR2 is YSLEER. Trimming stripped 1 base from V and 4 bases from J, with 18 bases between. The CDR3 has 17 residues. The CDR3: CASSQARGLMGADTQYF. The CDR3 DNA is TGCGCCAGCAGCCAAGCGAGAGGGCTAATGGGGGCAGATACGCAGTATTTT.

This clonotype was seen a handful of times. The genes are TRBV30 and TRBJ2-1, with D possibly being TRBD1 (5 bases). V was cut by 2 bases and J by 7 bases, with 9 bases left in between. This CDR3 has 12 amino acids. Germline assignment: CDR1 GTSNPN and CDR2 SVGIG (reference sequence). CDR3 bases: TGTGCCTGGAGTTCCCAGGGTAATGAGCAGTTCTTC. Its protein product is CAWSSQGNEQFF.

The V call is TRBV5-5, the J call TRBJ2-7; a possible D gene is TRBD2 (6 bases). V lost 4 bases and J 4 bases, leaving 21 bases between the germline ends. The CDR3 loop spans 16 amino acids. The germline V gene encodes CDR1 SGHKS and CDR2 YYEKEE (reference sequence). CDR3 region: CASSLRGGIGGYEQYF. The CDR3 region has the DNA TGTGCCAGCAGCCTGAGGGGAGGAATAGGAGGTTACGAGCAGTACTTC. Looking up the rest from reference TRBV5-5 and TRBJ2-7 gives the full variable domain: DAGVTQSPTHLIKTRGQQVTLRCSPISGHKSVSWYQQVLGQGPQFIFQYYEKEERGRGNFPDRFSARQFPNYSSELNVNALLLGDSALYLCASSLRGGIGGYEQYFGPGTRLTVT.

The table lists this clonotype with many counts. The rearrangement uses TRBV4-2 and TRBJ2-1, with D unclear. This CDR3 region has 15 residues. Germline assignment: CDR1 LGHNA and CDR2 YNFKEQ. V was shortened by 4 bases and J by 8 bases, with 18 bases between the two germline ends. CDR3 sequence reads: CASSLRSSGPHEQFF. DNA of the CDR3: TGTGCCAGCAGCCTCCGCTCTAGTGGGCCCCATGAGCAGTTCTTC.

This clonotype was detected only a few times. This sequence joins TRBV4-3 and TRBJ2-7; D call uncertain. The CDR3 runs to 18 residues. Germline CDR1 is LGHNA and CDR2 is YSLEER. V was clipped by 0 bases and J by 0 bases, with 18 bases between them. CDR3 nucleotide sequence: TGCGCCAGCAGCCAAGAGGTTTCATATGGCCCGAGCTCCTACGAGCAGTACTTC. Protein sequence: CASSQEVSYGPSSYEQYF.

Ten or more counts support this clonotype. The V gene is TRBV6-5, the J gene TRBJ2-2; 16 bases are a match to TRBD2. The CDR3 has 19 amino acids. In germline, CDR1 is MNHEY, CDR2 SVGAGI. The V and J ends lost 7 bases and 7 bases, in that order; junction bases with no gene match: 15. CDR3 coding DNA: TGTGCCAGCAAACCGGGACTAGCGGGAGGGCCCGGAAAGGTCGGGGAGCTGTTTTTT. This gives the protein CASKPGLAGGPGKVGELFF.

In DNA form, the CDR3 reads TGCGCCAGCAGCGGGGACAGGAGCGAGCAGTACTTC. Residues: CASSGDRSEQYF. This chain joins TRBV5-1 and TRBJ2-7; TRBD1 matches 8 bases. This CDR3 spans 12 amino acids. Unmatched junction bases numbered 3, after V lost 4 bases and J lost 6 bases. CDR1 is SGHRS, CDR2 YFSETQ, per germline.

The genes are TRBV21-1 and TRBJ2-7; the D segment call TRBD2 is taken from the table without a DNA check. TRBV21-1 has pseudogene status. CDR3 length: 18 residues. The CDR3 sequence is CACSEGEEENSISYEQYF. The CDR3 DNA reads TGTGCCTGTTCCGAGGGCGAAGAAGAGAATTCGATCTCCTACGAGCAGTACTTC.

The V gene is TRBV7-6, the J gene TRBJ2-2; D uncertain. This CDR3 spans 15 amino acids. Trimming removed 0 bases from V and 10 bases from J, with 15 bases in between. CDR1 is SGHVS and CDR2 is FNYEAQ in the germline V gene. The CDR3 nucleotides are TGTGCCAGCAGCTTAGCAGGCGAACTCGGACCGGAGCTGTTTTTT. Amino acid sequence: CASSLAGELGPELFF.

The rearrangement uses TRBV4-1 and TRBJ2-3, with TRBD1 matching over 9 bases. The germline gives CDR1 MGHRA, CDR2 YSYEKL. The junction had 24 bases not matched to a gene; V was cut back by 3 bases and J by 2 bases. The CDR3 is 22 residues long. CDR3 sequence (DNA): TGCGCCAGCAGCCATGTTTCTACCCCCGGACAGGGGTGGAGGGAACCCACAGATACGCAGTATTTT. This sequence encodes CASSHVSTPGQGWREPTDTQYF.

This clonotype came up a few times. The chain has TRBV2 and TRBJ2-7; D not resolved. The CDR3 has 11 residues. V was trimmed by 4 bases and J by 3 bases, leaving 4 bases between them. Germline assignment: CDR1 SNHLY and CDR2 FYNNEI. As DNA, the CDR3 is TGTGCCAGCAGTGTTCTCTACGAGCAGTACTTC. It yields the protein CASSVLYEQYF. Using reference TRBV2 and TRBJ2-7 for the parts outside the CDR3, the full variable domain is EPEVTQTPSHQVTQMGQEVILRCVPISNHLYFYWYRQILGQKVEFLVSFYNNEISEKSEIFDDQFSVERPDGSNFTLKIRSTKLEDSAMYFCASSVLYEQYFGPGTRLTVT.

This clonotype was picked up a small number of times. The chain has TRBV7-2 and TRBJ2-7; D call uncertain. Germline assignment: CDR1 SGHTA and CDR2 FQGNSA. The germline V and J ends were trimmed by 4 bases and 3 bases, with 16 bases remaining between them. The CDR3 is 15 amino acids. The CDR3 region has the DNA TGTGCCAGCAGCTCATTAGCTCTGTCACGCTACGAGCAGTACTTC. As protein: CASSSLALSRYEQYF.

The chain combines TRBV28 with TRBJ2-5; possibly TRBD1 or TRBD2 for D (6 bases each). V was pared by 3 bases and J by 3 bases, with 14 bases between. The germline V gene encodes CDR1 MDHEN and CDR2 SYDVKM. The CDR3 contains 15 residues. The CDR3 nucleotides are TGTGCCAGCAGTTTCAGGGGTCGCGGGAAAGAGACCCAGTACTTC. Protein: CASSFRGRGKETQYF.

This clonotype was counted a few times. The chain links TRBV4-2 to TRBJ2-7, with TRBD2 matching over 8 bases. Germline CDR1 LGHNA, CDR2 YNFKEQ. CDR3 length: 16 residues. The CDR3 sequence is CAERPPGAGGTYEQYF. The CDR3 bases are TGTGCGGAAAGACCTCCGGGGGCGGGAGGCACCTACGAGCAGTACTTC.

This clonotype has just a few counts. The CDR3 DNA follows: TGTGCCAGCAGCGTAGACGGAGCCAGAGGCTACGAGCAGTACTTC. The encoded protein is CASSVDGARGYEQYF. V usage is TRBV9 and J usage is TRBJ2-7; no clear D gene. The CDR3 loop spans 15 amino acids. V was pared by 0 bases and J by 3 bases, with 13 bases between. Looked up from germline, CDR1 is SGDLS and CDR2 is YYNGEE.

This clonotype came up many times. V is TRBV15 and J is TRBJ2-2; unclear D gene. V lost 6 bases and J lost 2, with 13 bases in between. CDR1 and CDR2 (germline): LNHNV, YYDKDF (reference sequence). This CDR3 has 15 residues. In DNA form, the CDR3 reads TGTGCCACCAGTCCGAGGACCTTAAACACCGGGGAGCTGTTTTTT. Translation gives CATSPRTLNTGELFF.

The chain is built from TRBV5-3 and TRBJ2-1; D may correspond to TRBD1 or TRBD2 (5 bases each). TRBV5-3 is known as an ORF, though its function is uncertain. V was trimmed by 8 bases and J by 0 bases, leaving 24 bases between them. The CDR3 is 18 amino acids. The CDR3 nucleotides read TGTGCCAGGAGCCCCGGGGCAAATCCGTTACTCTCCTACAATGAGCAGTTCTTC. Translating gives CARSPGANPLLSYNEQFF.

This clonotype appeared a few times. The chain has TRBV11-2 and TRBJ2-2, with TRBD2 identical over 7 bases. V gave up 2 bases and J gave up 10 bases; unmatched junction bases: 19. This CDR3 comprises 18 residues. Germline V gene data show CDR1 as SGHAT and CDR2 as FQNNGV. CDR3 residues: CASSLLLRASGTHSELFF. Written as DNA, the CDR3 is TGTGCCAGCAGCTTATTGCTTCGGGCTAGCGGAACACACTCGGAGCTGTTTTTT. The entire variable domain, with the rest obtained from reference TRBV11-2 and TRBJ2-2, is as follows: EAGVAQSPRYKIIEKRQSVAFWCNPISGHATLYWYQQILGQGPKLLIQFQNNGVVDDSQLPKDRFSAERLKGVDSTLKIQPAKLEDSAVYLCASSLLLRASGTHSELFFGEGSRLTVL.

The chain combines TRBV5-1 with TRBJ2-7; 12 nucleotides line up with TRBD1. CDR1 is SGHRS and CDR2 is YFSETQ in the germline V gene. Unmatched junction bases numbered 5, after V lost 2 bases and J lost 5 bases. The CDR3 spans 15 residues. DNA for the CDR3: TGCGCCAGCAGCTTCCGGGACAGGGGGCGCGACGAGCAGTACTTC. Protein sequence: CASSFRDRGRDEQYF. Full variable domain (missing parts from reference TRBV5-1 and TRBJ2-7): KAGVTQTPRYLIKTRGQQVTLSCSPISGHRSVSWYQQTPGQGLQFLFEYFSETQRNKGNFPGRFSGRQFSNSRSEMNVSTLELGDSALYLCASSFRDRGRDEQYFGPGTRLTVT.

There are a few counts of this clonotype. The chain combines TRBV7-2 with TRBJ2-5; D possibly corresponds to TRBD2 (6 bases). Germline CDR1 is SGHTA and CDR2 is FQGNSA. CDR3 length equals 14 residues. With 5 bases removed from V and 1 base from J, the gap between germline ends came to 11 bases. The CDR3 loop is CASSRDFSQETQYF. CDR3 bases: TGTGCCAGCAGCCGGGACTTTTCCCAAGAGACCCAGTACTTC.

This clonotype was seen at least ten times. The genes are TRBV4-3 and TRBJ2-2; TRBD2 agrees at 7 bases. After removal of 0 bases from V and 3 bases from J, the junction contained 7 bases not matched to a gene. Germline CDR1 LGHNA, CDR2 YSLEER. The CDR3 has 17 amino acids. The CDR3 loop is CASSQDRGRADTGELFF. CDR3 DNA sequence: TGCGCCAGCAGCCAAGATCGGGGGAGGGCCGACACCGGGGAGCTGTTTTTT.

This clonotype was seen a few times. The rearrangement joins TRBV21-1 to TRBJ2-7; TRBD1, as called in the table, went unchecked against the DNA. TRBV21-1 is a documented pseudogene. CDR3 size: 15 residues. CDR3 nucleotide sequence: TGTGCCAGCAGCCTAATGACTAGGGACATGTACGAGCAGTACTTC. Translating it yields CASSLMTRDMYEQYF.

This clonotype was seen more than once but under ten times. This rearrangement joins TRBV12-3 or TRBV12-4 to TRBJ2-7, with D perhaps TRBD1 or TRBD2 (6 bases each). V was cut by 3 bases and J by 1 base, with 10 bases left in between. The CDR3 runs 14 residues. Here the CDR3 reads CASSLRGASYEQYF. For the CDR3, the DNA is TGTGCCAGCAGTTTGAGGGGGGCGTCCTACGAGCAGTACTTC.

The chain links TRBV7-9 to TRBJ2-1, with D maybe TRBD2 (6 bases). V lost 5 bases and J lost 0, with 14 bases in between. The CDR3 is 16 residues long. Germline V gives CDR1 SEHNR, CDR2 FQNEAQ (reference sequence). CDR3 coding DNA: TGTGCCAGCAGCGAGACCCTAGCGAGCTCCTACAATGAGCAGTTCTTC. It codes for CASSETLASSYNEQFF. The full variable domain, completed using reference TRBV7-9 and TRBJ2-1, is DTGVSQNPRHKITKRGQNVTFRCDPISEHNRLYWYRQTLGQGPEFLTYFQNEAQLEKSRLLSDRFSAERPKGSFSTLEIQRTEQGDSAMYLCASSETLASSYNEQFFGPGTRLTVL.